This note documents a single T cell receptor (beta chain) sequence. Its target is unknown. The data belong to a study of shared clonotypes between healthy human individuals. Overall study findings and caveats: Naive subsets tended to show greater estimated richness than memory subsets.

Produced via immunoSEQ multiplex PCR; TCRdb's table is partial and in-frame only. This sample has about 680,000 clones; approximately 90% occur once, and the top ten carry approximately 24%. Naive CD8 cells lacked CD45RO, underwent positive selection for CCR7 and left out terminally differentiated effector memory CD45RA+ cells. Germline lookup yields CDR1 SEHNR and CDR2 FQNEAQ (reference sequence). The junction had 4 bases not matched to a gene; V was cut back by 4 bases and J by 3 bases. The CDR3 spans 15 residues. V usage is TRBV7-9 and J usage is TRBJ2-3; TRBD1 aligns across 10 bases. This TCR was sampled from a man in his thirties or forties in good health. The material sequenced was naive CD8+ T cells sorted from blood. CDR3 sequence (DNA): TGTGCCAGCAGCTCGGGACAGGGGAAAACAGATACGCAGTATTTT. Translation gives CASSSGQGKTDTQYF.